The rows below give T cell receptor beta chains drawn from one sample of a study of human T cells and chemical hapten exposure. TCRdb called the RACE reads again in MiXCR, with one record for every CDR3 protein. The sample has 380,000 or so distinct CDR3 sequences, approximately 5.1% seen once. The source was whole blood, collected in connection with sensitization to the hapten diphenylcyclopropenone (DPC). The origin of the receptors is a woman aged 45-59 years with alopecia areata. Some clones in this sample may be carry-over from other donors' samples. Both conserved end residues are part of each CDR3. The D gene is left open where the match is weak. Some rows have no size entry. The others give once, few or many, or a class for an expanded clone.

d_call: .; j_call: TRBJ1-2; v_call: TRBV7-8; clone_size: .; cdr3_nt: TGTGCCAGCAGCCTAAGGCGAGACCTAAACTATGGCTACACCTTC; cdr3_aa: CASSLRRDLNYGYTF
d_call: .; j_call: TRBJ2-3; v_call: TRBV10-3; clone_size: many; cdr3_nt: TGTGCCATCACCCGGGACACCCGGACAGATACGCAGTATTTT; cdr3_aa: CAITRDTRTDTQYF
d_call: .; j_call: TRBJ2-1; v_call: TRBV27; clone_size: many; cdr3_nt: TGTGCCTCAAAAGGGGGGAATGAGCAGTTCTTC; cdr3_aa: CASKGGNEQFF
d_call: .; j_call: TRBJ2-1; v_call: TRBV29-1; clone_size: .; cdr3_nt: TGCAGCGTGATGGGGGCTCGGTCCTACAATGAGCAGTTCTTC; cdr3_aa: CSVMGARSYNEQFF
d_call: TRBD1; j_call: TRBJ1-5; v_call: TRBV20-1; clone_size: many; cdr3_nt: TGCAGTGCTAGACAGACAGGGGGCAACAATCAGCCCCAGCATTTT; cdr3_aa: CSARQTGGNNQPQHF
d_call: TRBD2; j_call: TRBJ2-7; v_call: TRBV27; clone_size: .; cdr3_nt: TGTGCCAGCAGTTTATTGGCTAGCGGGAGGGCCGGTTACGAGCAGTACTTC; cdr3_aa: CASSLLASGRAGYEQYF
d_call: TRBD2; j_call: TRBJ2-7; v_call: TRBV5-6; clone_size: .; cdr3_nt: TGTGCCAGCAGCCCGGGGGGGACCTCCTCCTACGAGCAGTACTTC; cdr3_aa: CASSPGGTSSYEQYF
d_call: TRBD2; j_call: TRBJ2-3; v_call: TRBV12-3/TRBV12-4; clone_size: .; cdr3_nt: TGTGCCAGCGGAACTAGCGGGAGAGAAGATACGCAGTATTTT; cdr3_aa: CASGTSGREDTQYF
d_call: .; j_call: TRBJ2-6; v_call: TRBV4-2; clone_size: few; cdr3_nt: TGTGCCAGCAGCCTTATAGGGGCTTCTGGGGCCAACGTCCTGACTTTC; cdr3_aa: CASSLIGASGANVLTF
d_call: .; j_call: TRBJ2-7; v_call: TRBV29-1; clone_size: many; cdr3_nt: TGCAGCGTGTCCCTGGCGGGAAGCTCCTACGAGCAGTACTTC; cdr3_aa: CSVSLAGSSYEQYF
d_call: TRBD1; j_call: TRBJ2-7; v_call: TRBV7-6; clone_size: many; cdr3_nt: TGTGCCAGCAGCCCGGACAGGGTAGCTGGCGAGCAGTACTTC; cdr3_aa: CASSPDRVAGEQYF
d_call: .; j_call: TRBJ2-3; v_call: TRBV6-6; clone_size: many; cdr3_nt: TGTGCCAGCACTTCGAAGTACACAGATACGCAGTATTTT; cdr3_aa: CASTSKYTDTQYF
d_call: .; j_call: TRBJ1-1; v_call: TRBV10-3; clone_size: few; cdr3_nt: TGTGCCATCAGAACCTTGATGAACACTGAAGCTTTCTTT; cdr3_aa: CAIRTLMNTEAFF